The 6 T cell receptor beta chains presented below share a single source sample, sequenced in a study of blood T cell repertoires in COVID-19. Method: immunoSEQ multiplex PCR; TCRdb's copy keeps in-frame clones and lacks some. The profile shows around 200,000 clones, approximately 91% of them singletons. The sample was PBMCs or T cells enriched from blood (not recorded which). The receptors derive from a young woman who had recovered from COVID-19.

The genes are TRBV5-1 and TRBJ2-7; TRBD2 matches at 10 bases. Germline loops: CDR1 SGHRS, CDR2 YFSETQ. This CDR3 contains 15 residues. V lost 4 bases, J lost 3 bases, and 7 bases stayed unmatched. The CDR3 loop is CASSAGLAESYEQYF. For the CDR3, the DNA is TGCGCCAGCAGCGCCGGACTAGCGGAAAGCTACGAGCAGTACTTC. Full variable domain (remainder filled in from reference TRBV5-1 and TRBJ2-7): KAGVTQTPRYLIKTRGQQVTLSCSPISGHRSVSWYQQTPGQGLQFLFEYFSETQRNKGNFPGRFSGRQFSNSRSEMNVSTLELGDSALYLCASSAGLAESYEQYFGPGTRLTVT.

The chain joins TRBV11-2 to TRBJ1-4; a weak D match, TRBD1 (5 bases). Between the trimmed V and J ends, which lost 6 bases and 3 bases, there was a span of 14 bases. This CDR3 contains 15 residues. CDR1 and CDR2 (germline): SGHAT, FQNNGV. This CDR3 is CASSPPGEANEKLFF. The CDR3 nucleotides read TGTGCCAGCAGTCCCCCGGGGGAAGCTAATGAAAAACTGTTTTTT. The complete variable domain, with remaining parts taken from reference TRBV11-2 and TRBJ1-4, reads EAGVAQSPRYKIIEKRQSVAFWCNPISGHATLYWYQQILGQGPKLLIQFQNNGVVDDSQLPKDRFSAERLKGVDSTLKIQPAKLEDSAVYLCASSPPGEANEKLFFGSGTQLSVL.

The rearrangement uses TRBV28 and TRBJ1-2; 8 nucleotides line up with TRBD1. Trimming removed 5 bases from V and 8 bases from J; junction bases left unmatched: 10. This CDR3 has 14 amino acids. Germline lookup yields CDR1 MDHEN and CDR2 SYDVKM. Written as DNA, the CDR3 is TGTGCCAGCAGTACCCAACAGGGGGGCTTAGGCTACACCTTC. Translated: CASSTQQGGLGYTF.

V usage is TRBV19 and J usage is TRBJ1-6; TRBD1 matches 12 bases. CDR1 and CDR2 from the germline V gene are LNHDA and SQIVND (reference sequence). Unmatched junction bases numbered 7, after V lost 3 bases and J lost 7 bases. The CDR3 has 17 amino acids. The CDR3 coding sequence is TGTGCCAGTAGTATTACGGGACAGGGGGCCAAAAATTCACCCCTCCACTTT. The encoded protein is CASSITGQGAKNSPLHF.

The rearrangement uses TRBV5-1 and TRBJ2-5; perhaps TRBD1 as D (6 bases). The CDR3 is 14 amino acids. The V gene lost 4 bases and the J gene lost 5 bases, with 15 bases spanning the gap. Germline CDR1 is SGHRS and CDR2 is YFSETQ. CDR3 residues: CASSAQGTGETQYF. The CDR3 DNA is TGCGCCAGCAGCGCGCAGGGAACAGGGGAGACCCAGTACTTC.

The V gene is TRBV11-2, the J gene TRBJ2-1; D is uncertain. V lost 2 bases to trimming and J lost 7 bases, with 15 bases between them. This CDR3 contains 15 residues. Germline lookup yields CDR1 SGHAT and CDR2 FQNNGV. The CDR3 region has the DNA TGTGCCAGCAGCTTACGGCTAGTCTTCACTAATGAGCAGTTCTTC. This gives the protein CASSLRLVFTNEQFF.